Each of the 27 T cell receptor beta chains below was sequenced from the same sample in a study of T cell responses to AZD1222 COVID-19 vaccine. Repertoires were generated with immunoSEQ multiplex PCR, while TCRdb's copy carries only in-frame clones and drops some. Here the sample spans 200,000 or so clones, 87% being singletons. This material consisted of peripheral blood, taken on day 0 of MenACWY control vaccination. The receptors shown here come from an adult in good health.

This clone was counted only a few times. The V call is TRBV29-1, the J call TRBJ2-7, with TRBD2 matching 10 bases. The CDR3 is 13 amino acids. V shed 8 bases and J 2 bases; nucleotides not matched to a gene: 6. CDR1 is SQVTM, CDR2 ANQGSEA, per germline. CDR3 residues: CSFHLAGAYEQYF. In nucleotides, the CDR3 is TGCAGCTTCCATCTAGCGGGAGCCTACGAGCAGTACTTC.

The rearrangement links TRBV28 to TRBJ1-5; no firm D call. The germline V and J ends were trimmed by 4 bases and 8 bases, with 21 bases remaining between them. CDR3 size: 16 residues. Germline V gives CDR1 MDHEN, CDR2 SYDVKM. CDR3 DNA: TGTGCCAGCAGTTCAAGAGGTACTAACCCGTGGGAGCCCCAGCATTTT. Translated: CASSSRGTNPWEPQHF.

The rearrangement joins TRBV6-5 to TRBJ1-5; the D gene is possibly TRBD1 (6 bases). This CDR3 region has 15 residues. Germline values: CDR1 MNHEY, CDR2 SVGAGI. Trimming removed 0 bases from V and 4 bases from J, with 10 bases in between. The CDR3 DNA reads as TGTGCCAGCAGTTACTCGCGGCAGGGGAATCAGCCCCAGCATTTT. Its translation: CASSYSRQGNQPQHF.

This clone was found once. The chain joins TRBV6-5 to TRBJ1-2, with a possible D match to TRBD1 (6 bases). The germline V gene has CDR1 MNHEY and CDR2 SVGAGI. The V and J ends lost 4 bases and 8 bases respectively, with 17 bases between them. CDR3 length: 14 residues. For the CDR3, the DNA is TGTGCCAGCAGTTCCTTACAGAGCCAGGGGGGCTACACCTTC. Encoded protein: CASSSLQSQGGYTF.

To note about this clone: Other DNA sequences of this sample code for an identical CDR3. V gene TRBV2 combines with J gene TRBJ1-5; TRBD1 matches at 11 bases. CDR1 is SNHLY, CDR2 FYNNEI, per germline. Germline trimming cut 6 bases from V and 6 bases from J; bases unmatched to any gene: 4. The CDR3 contains 14 residues. CDR3 bases: TGTGCCAGCAGCGGACAGGGGGCAGGTCAGCCCCAGCATTTT. It translates to CASSGQGAGQPQHF.

The chain has TRBV12-3 or TRBV12-4 and TRBJ1-5, with unresolved D. The CDR3 covers 13 residues. V was clipped by 7 bases and J by 6 bases, with 13 bases between them. The chain's CDR3 is CASKPGLGQPQHF. In nucleotides, the CDR3 is TGTGCCAGCAAACCGGGTCTCGGTCAGCCCCAGCATTTT.

This sequence joins TRBV5-8 and TRBJ1-2; perhaps TRBD1 as D (5 bases). This CDR3 region has 12 residues. Trimming pared 5 bases from V and 4 bases from J, leaving 9 bases between. CDR1 and CDR2 (germline): SGHTS, YDEGEE. CDR3 DNA sequence: TGTGCCAGCAGTTCCGGGGGCTATGGCTACACCTTC. This gives the protein CASSSGGYGYTF.

The V and J genes are TRBV9 and TRBJ2-2; perhaps TRBD2 as D (5 bases). Germline CDR1 is SGDLS and CDR2 is YYNGEE. V was shortened by 2 bases and J by 2 bases, with 7 bases between the two germline ends. The CDR3 sequence is 14 residues long. The CDR3 coding sequence is TGTGCCAGCAGCGTCGACTATAACACCGGGGAGCTGTTTTTT. Translation gives CASSVDYNTGELFF.

The chain links TRBV28 to TRBJ1-4, with D possibly being TRBD1 (6 bases). This CDR3 is built from 14 residues. V lost 4 bases and J 2 bases, leaving 8 bases between the germline ends. Per germline, CDR1 MDHEN and CDR2 SYDVKM. The CDR3 spells CASSSGVTNEKLFF. CDR3 nucleotides: TGTGCCAGCAGTTCAGGGGTCACTAATGAAAAACTGTTTTTT.

The V gene is TRBV5-1, the J gene TRBJ1-5; maybe TRBD1 (6 bases). The CDR3 consists of 15 residues. Trimming took 4 bases from V and 5 from J, leaving 16 bases between them. CDR1 SGHRS and CDR2 YFSETQ come from the germline V gene. The CDR3: CASSEDGTLDQPQHF. The DNA for the CDR3 is TGCGCCAGCAGCGAAGACGGGACACTGGATCAGCCCCAGCATTTT.

The rearrangement links TRBV19 to TRBJ1-2; 7 nucleotides align to TRBD1. V lost 8 bases and J lost 4; bases outside the gene matches: 4. This CDR3 is 12 amino acids long. Germline V lookup: CDR1 LNHDA, CDR2 SQIVND (reference sequence). The CDR3 region has the DNA TGTGCCAGTCGGGACAGTATCTATGGCTACACCTTC. Translated, it gives CASRDSIYGYTF. The whole variable domain, remainder taken from reference TRBV19 and TRBJ1-2, is DGGITQSPKYLFRKEGQNVTLSCEQNLNHDAMYWYRQDPGQGLRLIYYSQIVNDFQKGDIAEGYSVSREKKESFPLTVTSAQKNPTAFYLCASRDSIYGYTFGSGTRLTVV.

V is TRBV27 and J is TRBJ1-5; D unresolved. CDR1 and CDR2 from the germline V gene are MNHEY and SMNVEV (reference sequence). The CDR3 runs to 13 residues. V was shortened by 4 bases and J by 7 bases, with 11 bases between the two germline ends. The CDR3 region is CASSSMGNQPQHF. CDR3 nucleotides: TGTGCCAGCAGTTCTATGGGGAACCAGCCCCAGCATTTT.

The V gene is TRBV9, the J gene TRBJ1-6, with 12 nucleotides matching TRBD1. The CDR3 is made up of 16 amino acids. The V gene end was trimmed by 0 bases and the J gene end by 7 bases; junction bases not matched to a gene: 2. CDR1 and CDR2 (germline): SGDLS, YYNGEE. The CDR3 coding sequence is TGTGCCAGCAGCGTAGAAGGGACAGGGGGCAATTCACCCCTCCACTTT. Its protein product is CASSVEGTGGNSPLHF.

This chain connects TRBV5-1 to TRBJ1-1; D is perhaps TRBD1 (6 bases). Trimming removed 2 bases from V and 2 bases from J, with 13 bases in between. The CDR3 runs 15 residues. CDR1 and CDR2 from the germline V gene are SGHRS and YFSETQ. DNA for the CDR3: TGCGCCAGCAGCTTTAGTGGGGGCTTCAACACTGAAGCTTTCTTT. The encoded protein is CASSFSGGFNTEAFF.

The gene calls are TRBV28 and TRBJ2-1; D is unclear. Germline V lookup: CDR1 MDHEN, CDR2 SYDVKM. The ends were cut back, 1 base at V and 12 bases at J, with 16 bases in the middle. This CDR3 has 14 amino acids. The CDR3 DNA follows: TGTGCCAGCAGTTTATACCCCTCGGGTTCGGCGCAGTTCTTC. Translation: CASSLYPSGSAQFF. Drawing the rest from reference TRBV28 and TRBJ2-1, the complete variable domain is DVKVTQSSRYLVKRTGEKVFLECVQDMDHENMFWYRQDPGLGLRLIYFSYDVKMKEKGDIPEGYSVSREKKERFSLILESASTNQTSMYLCASSLYPSGSAQFFGPGTRLTVL.

The table lists this clone with a few counts. Written as DNA, the CDR3 is TGTGCCAGCAGTCCCGCCCCGGACAGGGGCTACGAGCAGTACTTC. It translates to CASSPAPDRGYEQYF. This chain connects TRBV6-5 to TRBJ2-7; TRBD1 matches 9 bases. The CDR3 length is 15 residues. CDR1 is MNHEY, CDR2 SVGAGI, per germline. V was clipped by 5 bases and J by 3 bases; unmatched bases: 8.

The gene calls are TRBV27 and TRBJ2-3, with D possibly TRBD2 on 6 matching bases. The length of the CDR3 is 14 residues. V shed 3 bases and J shed 6 bases, with 13 bases lying between them. Germline values: CDR1 MNHEY, CDR2 SMNVEV (reference sequence). CDR3 nucleotides: TGTGCCAGCAGTTTGGCAGGCCGGGGGGATACGCAGTATTTT. It yields the protein CASSLAGRGDTQYF.

The chain carries TRBV25-1 and TRBJ2-3; D is uncertain. Germline values: CDR1 MGHDK, CDR2 SYGVNS. CDR3 length: 13 amino acids. Trimming shortened V by 6 bases and J by 0 bases, and 7 bases separated the two germline ends. The CDR3 DNA follows: TGTGCCAGCAGCGCAGTTAGCACAGATACGCAGTATTTT. It is translated as CASSAVSTDTQYF.

The chain is built from TRBV12-3 or TRBV12-4 and TRBJ1-3; 7 bases fit TRBD1. CDR3 length equals 13 residues. With 5 bases clipped from V and 4 bases from J, the junction kept 2 bases outside the gene matches. The DNA of the CDR3 is TGTGCCAGCAGTCGGGGACAGGGAAACACCATATATTTT. This sequence encodes CASSRGQGNTIYF.

The chain carries TRBV28 and TRBJ2-5; a possible D gene is TRBD2 (5 bases). V lost 2 bases to trimming and J lost 9 bases, with 16 bases between them. From germline, CDR1 is MDHEN and CDR2 SYDVKM. This CDR3 is 14 amino acids long. CDR3 loop: CASSLDWRVGSQYF. As DNA, the CDR3 is TGTGCCAGCAGTTTAGACTGGCGGGTAGGGTCCCAGTACTTC.

The rearrangement joins TRBV18 to TRBJ2-7; 9 bases line up with TRBD2. This CDR3 region has 15 residues. Per the germline V gene, CDR1 is KGHSH and CDR2 is LQKENI. Trimming took 5 bases from V and 1 from J; bases not matched to a gene: 6. CDR3 amino acids: CASSTGLAVSYEQYF. The CDR3 DNA reads as TGTGCCAGCTCAACGGGACTAGCAGTGTCCTACGAGCAGTACTTC.

The chain has TRBV5-4 and TRBJ2-5; 11 positions match TRBD2. CDR1 is SGHNT and CDR2 is YYREEE in the germline V gene (reference sequence). The CDR3 is made up of 17 amino acids. V trimming: 0 bases; J trimming: 3 bases; junction bases outside the gene matches: 7. CDR3 DNA sequence: TGTGCCAGCAGCTTGGATGGCCTTAGCGGGGGGGAAGAGACCCAGTACTTC. Translation gives CASSLDGLSGGEETQYF.

The chain employs TRBV13 and TRBJ2-1; TRBD1 agrees at 10 bases. Germline-derived CDR1 and CDR2 are PRHDT and FYEKMQ (reference sequence). The V gene end was trimmed by 5 bases and the J gene end by 5 bases; junction bases not matched to a gene: 9. The CDR3 is made up of 16 amino acids. The CDR3 bases are TGTGCCAGCAGCCCGGGGGACAGGGGCCCTCACAATGAGCAGTTCTTC. It is translated as CASSPGDRGPHNEQFF.

The count of this clone is one. The rearrangement uses TRBV25-1 and TRBJ1-1, with D tentatively TRBD1 (6 bases). This CDR3 is built from 13 residues. CDR1 MGHDK and CDR2 SYGVNS come from the germline V gene. V lost 6 bases to trimming and J lost 6 bases, with 14 bases between them. The CDR3, as DNA: TGTGCCAGCAGCTCCCTGGACAGATCTGAAGCTTTCTTT. Translated: CASSSLDRSEAFF. Full variable domain (missing parts from reference TRBV25-1 and TRBJ1-1): EADIYQTPRYLVIGTGKKITLECSQTMGHDKMYWYQQDPGMELHLIHYSYGVNSTEKGDLSSESTVSRIRTEHFPLTLESARPSHTSQYLCASSSLDRSEAFFGQGTRLTVV.

In its sample, this clone was seen a few times. The rearrangement links TRBV29-1 to TRBJ2-3; D assignment may be TRBD1 or TRBD2 (5 bases each). In germline, CDR1 is SQVTM, CDR2 ANQGSEA. The V gene lost 7 bases and the J gene lost 3 bases, with 14 bases spanning the gap. This CDR3 spans 13 amino acids. CDR3 protein: CSGGTPGTDTQYF. CDR3 in DNA: TGCAGCGGAGGGACCCCGGGGACAGATACGCAGTATTTT.

This clone was seen a single time. The chain employs TRBV15 and TRBJ2-1, with 7 positions matching TRBD1. The V segment lost 2 bases and the J segment 6 bases; nucleotides outside the gene matches: 4. Germline loops: CDR1 LNHNV, CDR2 YYDKDF (reference sequence). The CDR3 covers 14 residues. CDR3: CATSRTTGSNEQFF. The CDR3 DNA follows: TGTGCCACCAGCAGAACGACAGGGAGCAATGAGCAGTTCTTC.

V is TRBV5-1 and J is TRBJ1-1, with a tentative D call TRBD1 (6 bases). V lost 6 bases and J lost 1, with 10 bases in between. This CDR3 spans 13 amino acids. Germline lookup yields CDR1 SGHRS and CDR2 YFSETQ. Here the CDR3 DNA reads TGCGCCAGCACCGAACAGGGGAACACTGAAGCTTTCTTT. Translated, it gives CASTEQGNTEAFF.